Included here is one TCR beta chain sequence, with context. Its antigen is unknown. This sample stems from a study of T cell responses to AZD1222 COVID-19 vaccine. Clones were sequenced by immunoSEQ multiplex PCR, and TCRdb holds only the in-frame ones, with some missing. The data contain over 110,000 clones, about 91% of them singletons. The CDR3 extends over 15 amino acids. Trimming at V came to 5 bases and at J to 2 bases, leaving 4 bases not matched to a gene. The V gene's germline CDR1 is LNHDA and CDR2 SQIVND (reference sequence). Study results and limitations: Donors were largely white British and mainly female; clonal diversity was possibly underestimated.

The sequences come from peripheral blood, collected 28 days after the second AZD1222 dose. The chain recombines TRBV19 with TRBJ2-2, with 8 bases fitting TRBD2. The sequence was obtained from an adult who received the AZD1222 COVID-19 vaccine. This CDR3 is CASSPGGVNTGELFF. CDR3 coding DNA: TGTGCCAGTAGTCCCGGGGGGGTAAACACCGGGGAGCTGTTTTTT.